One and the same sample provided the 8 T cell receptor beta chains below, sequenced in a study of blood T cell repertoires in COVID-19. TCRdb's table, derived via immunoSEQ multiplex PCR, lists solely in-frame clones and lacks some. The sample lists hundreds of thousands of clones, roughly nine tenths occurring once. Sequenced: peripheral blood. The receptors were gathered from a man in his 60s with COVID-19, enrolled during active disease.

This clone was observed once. The CDR3 DNA sequence: TGTGCCAGCAGTTACTCCCAGGAGGGTCAGCCCCAGCATTTT. Residues: CASSYSQEGQPQHF. V usage is TRBV6-6 and J usage is TRBJ1-5; D not resolved. This CDR3 has 14 residues. V lost 0 bases and J 6 bases, leaving 9 bases between the germline ends. Germline V gene sequence: CDR1 MNHNY, CDR2 SVGAGI (reference sequence).

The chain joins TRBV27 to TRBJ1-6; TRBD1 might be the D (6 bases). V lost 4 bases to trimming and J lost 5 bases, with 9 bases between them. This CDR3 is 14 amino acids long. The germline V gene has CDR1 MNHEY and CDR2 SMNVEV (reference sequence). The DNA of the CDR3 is TGTGCCAGCAGTTACGGACAGAATAATTCACCCCTCCACTTT. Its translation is CASSYGQNNSPLHF.

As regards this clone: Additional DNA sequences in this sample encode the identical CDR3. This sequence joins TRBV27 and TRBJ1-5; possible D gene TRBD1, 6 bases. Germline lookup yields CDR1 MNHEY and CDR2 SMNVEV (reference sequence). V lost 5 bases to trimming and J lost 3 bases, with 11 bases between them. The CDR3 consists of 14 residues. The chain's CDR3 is CASSPGQTNQPQHF. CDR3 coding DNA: TGTGCCAGCAGTCCGGGACAAACCAATCAGCCCCAGCATTTT.

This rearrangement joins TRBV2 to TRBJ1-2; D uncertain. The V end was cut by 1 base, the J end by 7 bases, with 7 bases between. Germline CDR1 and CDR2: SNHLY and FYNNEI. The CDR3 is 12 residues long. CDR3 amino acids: CASSEDRGGYTF. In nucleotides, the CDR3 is TGTGCCAGCAGTGAAGATAGAGGTGGCTACACCTTC.

The CDR3 here is CAISKSGSYEQYF. The CDR3 coding sequence is TGTGCCATCAGTAAGAGCGGGTCCTACGAGCAGTACTTC. V gene TRBV10-3 combines with J gene TRBJ2-7; possibly TRBD2 for D (6 bases). This CDR3 comprises 13 residues. V dropped 5 bases and J dropped 1 base, with 9 bases sitting between them. CDR1 and CDR2 from the germline V gene are ENHRY and SYGVKD.

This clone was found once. The chain's CDR3 is CASSLVSYNEQFF. In DNA, the CDR3 is TGTGCCAGCAGCTTGGTCAGTTACAATGAGCAGTTCTTC. J is TRBJ2-1 and V is TRBV5-4; D is unclear. V was cut by 0 bases and J by 4 bases, with 5 bases left in between. Germline V gene sequence: CDR1 SGHNT, CDR2 YYREEE (reference sequence). The CDR3 covers 13 residues.

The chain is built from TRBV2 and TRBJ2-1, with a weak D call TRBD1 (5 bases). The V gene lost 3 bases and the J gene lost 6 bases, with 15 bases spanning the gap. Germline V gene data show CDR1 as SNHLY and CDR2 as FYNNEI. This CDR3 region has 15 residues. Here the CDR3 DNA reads TGTGCCAGCAGTGAGAGACAGTCGGTCTCCAATGAGCAGTTCTTC. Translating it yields CASSERQSVSNEQFF.

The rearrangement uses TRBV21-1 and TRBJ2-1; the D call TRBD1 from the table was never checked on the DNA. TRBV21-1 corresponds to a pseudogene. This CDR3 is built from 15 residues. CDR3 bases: TGTGCCAGCAGCAAAGCAGAAACAAGTCCCGATGAGCAGTTCTTC. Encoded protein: CASSKAETSPDEQFF.